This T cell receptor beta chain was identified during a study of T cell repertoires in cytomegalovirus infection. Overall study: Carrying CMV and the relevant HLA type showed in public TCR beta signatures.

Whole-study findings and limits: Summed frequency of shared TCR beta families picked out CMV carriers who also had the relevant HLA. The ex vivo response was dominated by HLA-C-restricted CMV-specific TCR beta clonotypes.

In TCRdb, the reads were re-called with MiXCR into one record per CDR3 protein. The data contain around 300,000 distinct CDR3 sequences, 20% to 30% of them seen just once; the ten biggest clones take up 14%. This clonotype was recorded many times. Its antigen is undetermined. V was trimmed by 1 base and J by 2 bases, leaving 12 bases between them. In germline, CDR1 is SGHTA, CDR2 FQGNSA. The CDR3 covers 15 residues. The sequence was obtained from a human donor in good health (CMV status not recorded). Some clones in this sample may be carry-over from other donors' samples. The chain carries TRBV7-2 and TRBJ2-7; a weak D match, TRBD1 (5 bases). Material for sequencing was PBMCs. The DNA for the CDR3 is TGTGCCAGCAGCTTAGATTGGGGCAGGCCCTACGAGCAGTACTTC. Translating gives CASSLDWGRPYEQYF.